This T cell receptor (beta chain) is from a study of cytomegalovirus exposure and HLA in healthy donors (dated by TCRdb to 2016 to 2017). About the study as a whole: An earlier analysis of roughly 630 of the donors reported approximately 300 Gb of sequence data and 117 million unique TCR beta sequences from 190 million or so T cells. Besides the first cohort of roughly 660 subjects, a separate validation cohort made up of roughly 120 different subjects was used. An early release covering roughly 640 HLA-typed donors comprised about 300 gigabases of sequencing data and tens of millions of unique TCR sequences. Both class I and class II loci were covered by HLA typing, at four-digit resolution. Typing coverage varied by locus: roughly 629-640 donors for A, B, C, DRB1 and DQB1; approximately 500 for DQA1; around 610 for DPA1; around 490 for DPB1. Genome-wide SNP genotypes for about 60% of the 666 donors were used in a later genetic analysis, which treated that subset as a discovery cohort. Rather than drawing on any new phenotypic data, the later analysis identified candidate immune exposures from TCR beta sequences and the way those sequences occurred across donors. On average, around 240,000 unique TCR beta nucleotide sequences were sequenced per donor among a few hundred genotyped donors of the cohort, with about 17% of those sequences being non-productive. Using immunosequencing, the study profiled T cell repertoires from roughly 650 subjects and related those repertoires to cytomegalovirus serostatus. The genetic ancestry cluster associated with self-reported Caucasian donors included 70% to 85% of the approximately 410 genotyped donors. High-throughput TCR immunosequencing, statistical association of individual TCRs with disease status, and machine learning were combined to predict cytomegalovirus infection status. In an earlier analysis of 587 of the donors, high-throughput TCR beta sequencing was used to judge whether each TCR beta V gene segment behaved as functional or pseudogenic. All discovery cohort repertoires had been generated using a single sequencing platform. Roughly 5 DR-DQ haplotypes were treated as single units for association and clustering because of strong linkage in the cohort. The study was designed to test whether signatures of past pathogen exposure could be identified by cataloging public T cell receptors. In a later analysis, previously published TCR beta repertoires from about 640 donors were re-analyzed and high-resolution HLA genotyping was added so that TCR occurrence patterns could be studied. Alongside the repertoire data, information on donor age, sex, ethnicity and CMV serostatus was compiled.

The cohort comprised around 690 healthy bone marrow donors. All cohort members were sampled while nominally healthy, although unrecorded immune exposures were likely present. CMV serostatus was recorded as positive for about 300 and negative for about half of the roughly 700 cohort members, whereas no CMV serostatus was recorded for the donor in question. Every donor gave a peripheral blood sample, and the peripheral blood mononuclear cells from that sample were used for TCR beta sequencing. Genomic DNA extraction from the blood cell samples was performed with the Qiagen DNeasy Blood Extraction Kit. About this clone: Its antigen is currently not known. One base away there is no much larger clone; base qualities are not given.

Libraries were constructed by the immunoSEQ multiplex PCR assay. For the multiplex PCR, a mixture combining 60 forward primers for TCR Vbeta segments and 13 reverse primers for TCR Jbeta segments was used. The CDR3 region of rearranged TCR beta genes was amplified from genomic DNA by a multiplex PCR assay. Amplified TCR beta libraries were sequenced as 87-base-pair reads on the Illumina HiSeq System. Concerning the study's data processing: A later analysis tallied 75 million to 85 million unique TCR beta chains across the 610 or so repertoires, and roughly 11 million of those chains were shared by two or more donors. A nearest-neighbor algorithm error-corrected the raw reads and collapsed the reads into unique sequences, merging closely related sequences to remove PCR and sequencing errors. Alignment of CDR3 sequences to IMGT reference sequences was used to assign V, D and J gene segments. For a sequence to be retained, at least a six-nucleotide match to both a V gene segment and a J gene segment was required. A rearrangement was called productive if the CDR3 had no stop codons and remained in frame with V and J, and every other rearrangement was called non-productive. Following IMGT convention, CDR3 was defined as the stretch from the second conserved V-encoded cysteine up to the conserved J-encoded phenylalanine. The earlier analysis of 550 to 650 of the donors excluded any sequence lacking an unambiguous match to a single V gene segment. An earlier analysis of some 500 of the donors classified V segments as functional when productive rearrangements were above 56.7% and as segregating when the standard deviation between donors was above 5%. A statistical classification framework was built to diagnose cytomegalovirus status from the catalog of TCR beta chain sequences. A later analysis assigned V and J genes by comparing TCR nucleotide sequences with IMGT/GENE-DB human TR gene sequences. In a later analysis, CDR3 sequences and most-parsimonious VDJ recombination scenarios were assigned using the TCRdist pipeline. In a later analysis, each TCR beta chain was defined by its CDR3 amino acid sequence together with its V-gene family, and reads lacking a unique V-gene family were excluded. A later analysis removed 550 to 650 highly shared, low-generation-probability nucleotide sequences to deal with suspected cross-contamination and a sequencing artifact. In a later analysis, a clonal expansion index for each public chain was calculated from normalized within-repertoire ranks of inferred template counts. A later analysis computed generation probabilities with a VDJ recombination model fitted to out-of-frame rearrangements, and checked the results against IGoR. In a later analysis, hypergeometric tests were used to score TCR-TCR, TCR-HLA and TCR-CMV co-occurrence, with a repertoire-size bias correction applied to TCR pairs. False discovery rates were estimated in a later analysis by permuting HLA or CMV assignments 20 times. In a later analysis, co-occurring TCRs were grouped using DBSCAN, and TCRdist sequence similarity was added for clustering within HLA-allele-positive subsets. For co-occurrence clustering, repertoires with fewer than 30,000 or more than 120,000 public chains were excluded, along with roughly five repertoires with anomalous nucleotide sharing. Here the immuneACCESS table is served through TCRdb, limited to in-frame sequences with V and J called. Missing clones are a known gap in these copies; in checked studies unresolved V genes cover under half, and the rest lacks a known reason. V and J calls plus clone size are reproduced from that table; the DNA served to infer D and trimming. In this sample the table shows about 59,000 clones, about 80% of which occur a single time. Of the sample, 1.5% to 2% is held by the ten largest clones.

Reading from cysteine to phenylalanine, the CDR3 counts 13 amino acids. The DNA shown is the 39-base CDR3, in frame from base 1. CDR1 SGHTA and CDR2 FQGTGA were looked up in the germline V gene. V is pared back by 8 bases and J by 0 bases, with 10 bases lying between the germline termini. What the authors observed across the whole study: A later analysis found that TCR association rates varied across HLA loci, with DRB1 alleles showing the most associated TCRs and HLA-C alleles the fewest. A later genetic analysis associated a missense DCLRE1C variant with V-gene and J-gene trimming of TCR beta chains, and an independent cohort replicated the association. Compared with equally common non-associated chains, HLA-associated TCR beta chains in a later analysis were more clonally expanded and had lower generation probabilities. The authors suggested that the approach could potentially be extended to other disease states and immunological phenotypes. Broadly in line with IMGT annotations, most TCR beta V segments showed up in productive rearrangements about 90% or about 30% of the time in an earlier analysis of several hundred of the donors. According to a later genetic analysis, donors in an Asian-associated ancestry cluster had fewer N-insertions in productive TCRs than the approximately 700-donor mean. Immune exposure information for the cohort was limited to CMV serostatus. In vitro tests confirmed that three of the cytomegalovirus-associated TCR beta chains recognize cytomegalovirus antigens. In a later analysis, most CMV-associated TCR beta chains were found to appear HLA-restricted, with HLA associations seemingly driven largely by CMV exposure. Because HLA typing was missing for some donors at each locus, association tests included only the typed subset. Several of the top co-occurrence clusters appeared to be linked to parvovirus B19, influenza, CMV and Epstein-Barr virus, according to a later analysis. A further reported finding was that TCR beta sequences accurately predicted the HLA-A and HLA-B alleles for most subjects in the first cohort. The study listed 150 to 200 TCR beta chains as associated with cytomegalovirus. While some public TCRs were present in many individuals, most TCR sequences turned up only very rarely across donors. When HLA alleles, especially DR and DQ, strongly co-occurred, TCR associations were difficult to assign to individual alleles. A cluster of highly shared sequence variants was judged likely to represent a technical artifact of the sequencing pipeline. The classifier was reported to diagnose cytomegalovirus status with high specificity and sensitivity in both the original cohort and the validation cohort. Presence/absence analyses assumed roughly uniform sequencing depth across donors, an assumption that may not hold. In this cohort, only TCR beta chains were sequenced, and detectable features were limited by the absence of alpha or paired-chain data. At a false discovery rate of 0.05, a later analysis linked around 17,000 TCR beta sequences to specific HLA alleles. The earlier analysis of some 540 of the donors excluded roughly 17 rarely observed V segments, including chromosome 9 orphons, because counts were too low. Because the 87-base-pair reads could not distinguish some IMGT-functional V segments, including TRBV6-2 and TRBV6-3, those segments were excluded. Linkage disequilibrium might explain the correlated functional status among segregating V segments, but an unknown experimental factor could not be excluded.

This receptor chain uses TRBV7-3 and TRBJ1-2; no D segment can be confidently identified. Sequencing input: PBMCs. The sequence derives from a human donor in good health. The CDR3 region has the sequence CASGEPPNYGYTF. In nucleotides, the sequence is TGTGCCAGCGGGGAGCCACCTAACTATGGCTACACCTTC. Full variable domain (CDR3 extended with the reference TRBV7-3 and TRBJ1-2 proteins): GAGVSQTPSNKVTEKGKYVELRCDPISGHTALYWYRQSLGQGPEFLIYFQGTGAADDSGLPNDRFFAVRPEGSVSTLKIQRTERGDSAVYLCASGEPPNYGYTFGSGTRLTVV.